The 19 T cell receptor beta chains reported below all come from one sample, sequenced in a study of control samples from healthy donors and cancer patients. Sequencing was performed with immunoSEQ multiplex PCR; in TCRdb, only in-frame clones are kept and a portion is missing. This table holds 110,000 or so clones, around 92% found once. Sequencing input: blood. The receptors stem from a man aged 45-60 years in good health.

V usage is TRBV7-8 and J usage is TRBJ1-3; D is perhaps TRBD1 (5 bases). The V and J ends lost 5 bases and 0 bases respectively, with 14 bases between them. Germline loops: CDR1 SGHVS, CDR2 FQNEAQ. The CDR3 runs to 16 residues. CDR3 DNA sequence: TGTGCCAGCAGCCCTCTACAGGCTAACTCTGGAAACACCATATATTTT. This encodes CASSPLQANSGNTIYF.

This clone appeared once. This sequence joins TRBV30 and TRBJ1-2; no reliable D call. Trimming stripped 3 bases from V and 8 bases from J, with 19 bases between. Germline assignment: CDR1 GTSNPN and CDR2 SVGIG (reference sequence). The CDR3 covers 14 residues. The CDR3 protein is CAWSRTLEKGGYTF. The CDR3 nucleotides are TGTGCCTGGAGCCGGACTTTGGAGAAGGGCGGCTACACCTTC.

The V and J genes are TRBV27 and TRBJ1-5, with D hard to call. The germline CDR1 and CDR2 sequences are MNHEY and SMNVEV (reference sequence). The CDR3 loop spans 13 amino acids. Trimming took off 5 bases at V and 6 bases at J, with 11 bases between the two ends. Here the CDR3 DNA reads TGTGCCAGCAGTAGCAGGTACGGTCAGCCCCAGCATTTT. Its protein product is CASSSRYGQPQHF.

This chain links TRBV7-2 with TRBJ1-5; D is perhaps TRBD1 (5 bases). The germline V gene has CDR1 SGHTA and CDR2 FQGNSA. Trimming removed 4 bases from V and 7 bases from J, with 14 bases in between. The CDR3 has 14 amino acids. CDR3 protein: CASSWTTAGQPQHF. CDR3 coding DNA: TGTGCCAGCAGCTGGACAACGGCGGGGCAGCCCCAGCATTTT.

This chain connects TRBV10-3 to TRBJ2-3; 8 bases match TRBD2. In germline, CDR1 is ENHRY, CDR2 SYGVKD. The CDR3 sequence is 15 residues long. Trimming removed 6 bases from V and 6 bases from J; junction bases left unmatched: 11. CDR3 DNA: TGTGCCATCAGCGATCCCGGGGGGGCAACGGATACGCAGTATTTT. This encodes CAISDPGGATDTQYF.

CDR3 residues: CATSRDPAGRDSPLHF. CDR3 coding DNA: TGTGCCACCAGCAGAGATCCCGCAGGGAGGGATTCACCCCTCCACTTT. The chain is built from TRBV15 and TRBJ1-6; a weak D match, TRBD1 (5 bases). V was shortened by 0 bases and J by 8 bases, with 14 bases between the two germline ends. CDR3 length equals 16 residues. Germline CDR1 is LNHNV and CDR2 is YYDKDF (reference sequence). The variable domain in full, with the rest retrieved from reference TRBV15 and TRBJ1-6, is DAMVIQNPRYQVTQFGKPVTLSCSQTLNHNVMYWYQQKSSQAPKLLFHYYDKDFNNEADTPDNFQSRRPNTSFCFLDIRSPGLGDTAMYLCATSRDPAGRDSPLHFGNGTRLTVT.

The chain uses TRBV3-1 (or the pseudogene TRBV3-2) and TRBJ1-1; 8 bases fit TRBD1. The CDR3 contains 15 residues. The junction had 7 bases not matched to a gene; V was cut back by 5 bases and J by 2 bases. The germline CDR1 and CDR2 sequences are LGHDT and YNNKEL (reference sequence). The CDR3 spells CASSSQGASNTEAFF. CDR3 nucleotide sequence: TGTGCCAGCAGCTCTCAGGGGGCCTCCAACACTGAAGCTTTCTTT.

This clone was detected once. J is TRBJ1-2 and V is TRBV7-2, with a weak D call TRBD1 (6 bases). Trimming cost V 4 bases and J 5 bases, with 8 bases left between them. The CDR3 is made up of 12 amino acids. Germline CDR1 reads SGHTA; CDR2 reads FQGNSA. In DNA, the CDR3 is TGTGCCAGCAGCTCGGACAGATATGGCTACACCTTC. Its protein product is CASSSDRYGYTF.

This clone was picked up a small number of times. The chain joins TRBV2 to TRBJ2-3, with 8 bases fitting TRBD2. The J segment lost 2 bases and the V segment lost 4 bases, leaving 14 bases of the junction unmatched. The CDR3 runs to 18 residues. CDR1 SNHLY and CDR2 FYNNEI come from the germline V gene. The chain's CDR3 is CASSVIYGRALPTDTQYF. In DNA, the CDR3 is TGTGCCAGCAGTGTAATTTACGGGAGGGCCCTACCCACAGATACGCAGTATTTT.

This chain joins TRBV5-4 and TRBJ2-1, with D hard to call. The germline V and J ends were trimmed by 2 bases and 0 bases, with 12 bases remaining between them. CDR3 length: 16 amino acids. Germline loops: CDR1 SGHNT, CDR2 YYREEE (reference sequence). CDR3 region: CASSFPVASSYNEQFF. In DNA, the CDR3 is TGTGCCAGCAGCTTCCCCGTCGCGAGCTCCTACAATGAGCAGTTCTTC.

The chain carries TRBV11-2 and TRBJ1-1; 7 bases are shared with TRBD1. The CDR3 has 14 residues. The germline CDR1 and CDR2 sequences are SGHAT and FQNNGV. Trimming took 10 bases from V and 1 from J; bases not matched to a gene: 9. Here the CDR3 reads CATSFGTANTEAFF. The CDR3 nucleotides are TGTGCCACCTCGTTTGGGACAGCGAACACTGAAGCTTTCTTT.

The rearrangement joins TRBV18 to TRBJ2-2; 7 bases line up with TRBD1. Germline CDR1 KGHSH, CDR2 LQKENI. Germline trimming cut 3 bases from V and 3 bases from J; bases unmatched to any gene: 4. This CDR3 has 15 residues. CDR3 sequence reads: CASSPRQGYTGELFF. CDR3 DNA: TGTGCCAGCTCACCGAGACAGGGCTACACCGGGGAGCTGTTTTTT.

In this sample, this clone turned up a few times. In DNA, the CDR3 is TGTGCCAGCAGCTCTTCGACAGGGAGGGGTGTGGGCAATCAGCCCCAGCATTTT. It is translated as CASSSSTGRGVGNQPQHF. The genes are TRBV7-9 and TRBJ1-5; 7 nucleotides align to TRBD1. The germline V gene encodes CDR1 SEHNR and CDR2 FQNEAQ (reference sequence). V lost 4 bases and J lost 2; bases outside the gene matches: 14. The CDR3 spans 18 residues.

This clone has a single count. The V gene is TRBV6-5, the J gene TRBJ1-2; D gene ambiguous. The CDR3 sequence is 15 residues long. V dropped 2 bases and J dropped 5 bases, with 15 bases sitting between them. Germline CDR1 reads MNHEY; CDR2 reads SVGAGI. The CDR3 sequence is CASSYGVSQRYGYTF. The CDR3 DNA reads TGTGCCAGCAGTTACGGGGTCAGCCAGAGGTATGGCTACACCTTC.

The rearrangement uses TRBV7-4 and TRBJ1-5, with TRBD1 as a possible D gene (6 bases). Germline assignment: CDR1 SGHVT and CDR2 SQSDAQ. This CDR3 has 14 residues. V lost 7 bases to trimming and J lost 4 bases, with 14 bases between them. The CDR3 sequence: CASTSSGANQPQHF. The DNA for the CDR3 is TGTGCCAGCACCTCCTCAGGGGCGAATCAGCCCCAGCATTTT.

This chain connects TRBV19 to TRBJ2-3; no clear D gene. CDR3 length: 16 amino acids. Trimming took 2 bases from V and 4 from J, leaving 16 bases between them. Germline CDR1 is LNHDA and CDR2 is SQIVND (reference sequence). The CDR3 region is CASSIQVSAPADTQYF. The CDR3 DNA follows: TGTGCCAGTAGTATACAAGTATCGGCCCCGGCAGATACGCAGTATTTT.

Here the CDR3 DNA reads TGTGCCAGCAGTCTACCACGGCGCCTCTCTGGAAACACCATATATTTT. Its translation is CASSLPRRLSGNTIYF. V usage is TRBV27 and J usage is TRBJ1-3, with D uncertain. The CDR3 loop spans 16 amino acids. CDR1 is MNHEY and CDR2 is SMNVEV in the germline V gene (reference sequence). V was shortened by 5 bases and J by 0 bases, with 14 bases between the two germline ends.

This clone is a singleton in its sample. V and J are TRBV27 and TRBJ1-6, with D tentatively TRBD1 (6 bases). V gave up 6 bases and J gave up 5 bases, with 14 bases separating them. This CDR3 region has 15 residues. From germline, CDR1 is MNHEY and CDR2 SMNVEV (reference sequence). This chain's CDR3 is CASRAQGPHNSPLHF. CDR3 in DNA: TGTGCCAGCAGGGCACAGGGTCCCCATAATTCACCCCTCCACTTT.

The chain recombines TRBV5-4 with TRBJ2-7, with 8 bases fitting TRBD1. The CDR3 runs 14 residues. V shed 3 bases and J 1 base; nucleotides not matched to a gene: 3. The germline CDR1 and CDR2 sequences are SGHNT and YYREEE (reference sequence). The CDR3 loop is CASSYDRGSYEQYF. The CDR3 nucleotides are TGTGCCAGCAGCTACGACAGGGGATCCTACGAGCAGTACTTC.